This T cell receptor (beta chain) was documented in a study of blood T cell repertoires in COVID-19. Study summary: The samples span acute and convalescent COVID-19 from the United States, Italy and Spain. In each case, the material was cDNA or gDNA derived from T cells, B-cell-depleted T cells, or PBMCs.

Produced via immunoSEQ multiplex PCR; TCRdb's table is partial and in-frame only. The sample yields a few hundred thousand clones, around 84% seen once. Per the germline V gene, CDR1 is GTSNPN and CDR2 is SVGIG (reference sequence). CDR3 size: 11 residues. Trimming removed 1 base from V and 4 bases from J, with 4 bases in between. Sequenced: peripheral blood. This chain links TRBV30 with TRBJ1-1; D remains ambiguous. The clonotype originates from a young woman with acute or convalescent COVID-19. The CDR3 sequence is CAWSASTEAFF. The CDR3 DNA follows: TGTGCCTGGAGTGCGTCCACTGAAGCTTTCTTT.